The clone carrying this TCR beta chain has more than one count but fewer than ten. This entry comes from a study of blood T cell repertoires in COVID-19. The data were produced by immunoSEQ multiplex PCR, yet TCRdb's version contains in-frame clones alone and is incomplete. The sample includes fewer than 250,000 clones, around 80% of them seen just once. This CDR3 region has 15 residues. Germline-derived CDR1 and CDR2 are GTSNPN and SVGIG (reference sequence). Trimming left V 0 bases short and J 4 bases short, with 10 bases between. The chain is built from TRBV30 and TRBJ2-6; D is possibly TRBD1 (5 bases). Sample: peripheral blood. The sequence came from a woman of 80 years or more with acute or convalescent COVID-19. The CDR3 bases are TGTGCCTGGAGTGTAGGGGCGGTCGGGGCCAACGTCCTGACTTTC. This codes for CAWSVGAVGANVLTF.